This T cell receptor beta chain was captured in a study of T cell repertoires in cytomegalovirus infection (dated by TCRdb to about 2019). Regarding the study in general: The HLA type of each donor mattered for the analysis, because public TCR beta signatures pointed to carriage of CMV infection along with the matching HLA type.

The research as a whole found: Cumulative frequency of public TCR beta family members discriminated carriers of CMV infection plus the relevant HLA type in this cohort and an independent approximately 340-donor cohort. The ex vivo response was dominated by HLA-C-restricted CMV-specific TCR beta clonotypes, which also provided the single most frequent clonotype in two of eight donors.

Trimming at the junction amounts to 2 bases on V and 2 bases on J, and the germline ends lie 13 bases apart. CDR1 SGHVS and CDR2 FNYEAQ are derived from the germline V gene. The CDR3 runs 15 residues from the cysteine to the phenylalanine. Only the CDR3 portion is preserved as DNA: 45 bases, with reading frame beginning at the first base. Sequencing was carried out with an Illumina HiSeq 1500. The public reads were reprocessed in TCRdb via fastp at Q25 and MiXCR, keeping in-frame beta chains. Every CDR3 protein is listed once, alongside the most common genes and DNA of its rows. The sample profile shows about 400,000 distinct CDR3 sequences; roughly 18% of them were found once. The ten most abundant clones make up around 8.6% of the sample. This clonotype has a count of ten or more. This clone's antigen is unknown. Base qualities are not provided; no much larger clone lies one nucleotide away.

The clonotype comes from a human donor in good health (CMV status not recorded). Some clones in this sample may be carry-over from other donors' samples. Sequenced: PBMCs. The chain was built from TRBV7-6 and TRBJ2-7; a weak D assignment points to TRBD1 (6 bases agree). This receptor carries the CDR3 CASSLMPGTTYEQYF. The nucleotides are TGTGCCAGCAGCTTAATGCCCGGGACAACCTACGAGCAGTACTTC.